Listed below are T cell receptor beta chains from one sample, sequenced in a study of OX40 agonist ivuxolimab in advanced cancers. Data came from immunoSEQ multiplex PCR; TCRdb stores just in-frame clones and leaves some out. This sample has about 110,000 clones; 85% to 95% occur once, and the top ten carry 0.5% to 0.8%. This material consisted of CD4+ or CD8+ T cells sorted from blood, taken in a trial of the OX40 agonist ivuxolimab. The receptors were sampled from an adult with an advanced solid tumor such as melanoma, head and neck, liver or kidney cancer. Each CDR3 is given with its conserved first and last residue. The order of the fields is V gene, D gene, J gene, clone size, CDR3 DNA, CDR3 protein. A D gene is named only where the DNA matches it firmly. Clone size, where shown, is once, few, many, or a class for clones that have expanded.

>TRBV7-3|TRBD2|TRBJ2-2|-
TGTGCCAGCAGCTCCCTCCCTAGCGGGAGGGCCGGGACCGGGGAGCTGTTTTTT
CASSSLPSGRAGTGELFF
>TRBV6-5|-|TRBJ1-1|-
TGTGCCAGCAGTTACTCGCAAGGCTACTCTGAAGCTTTCTTT
CASSYSQGYSEAFF
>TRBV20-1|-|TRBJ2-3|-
TGCAGTTGCGTCCTCACAGATACGCAGTATTTT
CSCVLTDTQYF
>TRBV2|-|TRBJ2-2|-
TGTGCCAGCAGTGAAGGCCGGACCGGGGAGCTGTTTTTT
CASSEGRTGELFF
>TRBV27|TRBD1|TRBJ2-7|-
TGTGCCAGCAGTTTACTAGGGCCGGGACAGGGGGGCTTGAGGTCCTACGAGCAGTACTTC
CASSLLGPGQGGLRSYEQYF
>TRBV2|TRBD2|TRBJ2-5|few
TGTGCCAGCAGTCTCGGGGGGGCCCAAGAGACCCAGTACTTC
CASSLGGAQETQYF
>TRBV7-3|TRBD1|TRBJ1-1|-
TGTGCCAGCAGCCGGGACAGATACGCTGAAGCTTTCTTT
CASSRDRYAEAFF
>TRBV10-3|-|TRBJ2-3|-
TGTGCCATCAGTGAGACAGATACGCAGTATTTT
CAISETDTQYF
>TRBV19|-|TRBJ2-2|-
TGTGCCAGTAGTAGAGGGGGGATTAAGGCCGGGGAGCTGTTTTTT
CASSRGGIKAGELFF
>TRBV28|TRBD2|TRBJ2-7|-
TGTGCCAGCAGCGTGTTGACTAGCGGGAGGTTATACGAGCAGTACTTC
CASSVLTSGRLYEQYF
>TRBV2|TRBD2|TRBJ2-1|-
TGTGCCAGCTCCTCCCCGGGACTAGCGGAGTACAATGAGCAGTTCTTC
CASSSPGLAEYNEQFF
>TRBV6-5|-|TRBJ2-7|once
TGTGCCAGCAGTACGGGTTTTTCCTACGAGCAGTACTTC
CASSTGFSYEQYF
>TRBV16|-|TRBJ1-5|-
TGTGCCAGCACCCGGTCCGGGGGCCATCAGCCCCAGCATTTT
CASTRSGGHQPQHF
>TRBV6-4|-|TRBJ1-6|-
TGTGCCAGCAGTGACTCGAGAGGGATTAATTCACCCCTCCACTTT
CASSDSRGINSPLHF
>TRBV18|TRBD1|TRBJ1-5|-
TGTGCCAGCTCACCCGGGACAGGGAGCAATCAGCCCCAGCATTTT
CASSPGTGSNQPQHF
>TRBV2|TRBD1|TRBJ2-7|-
TGTGCCAGCAGTGAAGTACAGGGGTGGGAGCAGTACTTC
CASSEVQGWEQYF
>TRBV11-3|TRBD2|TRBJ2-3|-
TGTGCCAGCAGCTTAGGGGCCAGCGGGAGGAGGGCAGATACGCAGTATTTT
CASSLGASGRRADTQYF